Sequencing of this TCR beta chain was carried out in a study of cytomegalovirus exposure and HLA in healthy donors. Turning to this clone: Antigen unknown.

General study points: The study put 160 or so TCR beta chains on its list as cytomegalovirus-associated. Sequencing likely caused a cluster of highly shared sequence variants. Later examination showed HLA-associated TCR beta chains had greater clonal expansion than equally common others.

In the PCR, 60 Vbeta and 13 Jbeta primers were used. Repertoires were generated with immunoSEQ multiplex PCR, while TCRdb's copy carries only in-frame clones and drops some. Of 150,000 to 200,000 clones listed, approximately 75% are singletons. The CDR3 runs 14 residues. Germline-derived CDR1 and CDR2 are MNHNS and SASEGT. V lost 10 bases and J 6 bases, leaving 21 bases between the germline ends. Sequencing was performed on PBMCs. This TCR was recovered from a girl under 18 in good health and CMV-seronegative. V usage is TRBV6-1 and J usage is TRBJ1-1; D perhaps matches TRBD1 (6 bases). CDR3 coding DNA: TGTGCCACCCGTCCAGGGGCCCCGGGACCTGAAGCTTTCTTT. Protein sequence: CATRPGAPGPEAFF.